Following are 11 T cell receptor beta chains from one sample sequenced in a study of T cells in Graves' hyperthyroidism and ophthalmopathy. Template material for amplifying TCR beta CDR3 regions consisted of RNA transcripts. HTBI primers were employed in a first-round RT-PCR of the TCR CDR3. TCRdb independently ran MiXCR on the multiplex PCR reads; one entry per CDR3 protein. The sample holds about 480,000 distinct CDR3 sequences, around 14% seen once. Sequenced: blood. The receptor source for this set is a woman aged 18-29 years with Graves' hyperthyroidism.

This clonotype was picked up a small number of times. This sequence joins TRBV3-1 and TRBJ2-3, with D hard to call. V dropped 0 bases and J dropped 1 base, with 5 bases sitting between them. CDR1 is LGHDT, CDR2 YNNKEL, per germline (reference sequence). CDR3 length: 14 residues. The CDR3 DNA follows: TGTGCCAGCAGCCAAGAATTCCGCACAGATACGCAGTATTTT. Translated: CASSQEFRTDTQYF.

V and J are TRBV5-1 and TRBJ2-1; TRBD2 aligns across 8 bases. Germline V CDR1 and CDR2: SGHRS, YFSETQ. V was pared by 1 base and J by 10 bases, with 4 bases of the junction left unmatched. The CDR3 sequence is 13 residues long. The CDR3 protein is CASSLPGREEQFF. The DNA for the CDR3 is TGCGCCAGCAGCTTGCCCGGGAGGGAGGAGCAGTTCTTC.

Ten or more counts support this clonotype. J is TRBJ2-1 and V is TRBV10-3; the D gene is possibly TRBD2 (6 bases). V was shortened by 3 bases and J by 7 bases, with 13 bases between the two germline ends. The CDR3 extends over 14 amino acids. The germline CDR1 and CDR2 sequences are ENHRY and SYGVKD. CDR3 protein: CAISDAGKDNEQFF. DNA for the CDR3: TGTGCCATCAGTGACGCGGGAAAGGATAATGAGCAGTTCTTC.

The V and J genes are TRBV19 and TRBJ1-1; D remains ambiguous. This CDR3 has 16 residues. V gave up 5 bases and J gave up 0 bases, with 16 bases separating them. The V gene's germline CDR1 is LNHDA and CDR2 SQIVND (reference sequence). The CDR3 DNA follows: TGTGCCAGTAGTGACGGGTACGGCCACCTGAACACTGAAGCTTTCTTT. Translation: CASSDGYGHLNTEAFF.

The rearrangement joins TRBV20-1 to TRBJ2-7; no reliable D call. From germline, CDR1 is DFQATT and CDR2 SNEGSKA (reference sequence). The CDR3 has 13 amino acids. Trimming took 3 bases from V and 2 from J, leaving 11 bases between them. The CDR3 nucleotides read TGCAGTGCTAGCGGTTCTGAAACCTACGAGCAGTACGTC. The encoded protein is CSASGSETYEQYV.

This clonotype was detected a few times. The J gene is TRBJ1-5, the V gene TRBV3-1; TRBD1 agrees at 7 bases. Trimming cost V 4 bases and J 6 bases; bases outside gene matches: 6. This CDR3 spans 14 amino acids. The germline CDR1 and CDR2 sequences are LGHDT and YNNKEL (reference sequence). The CDR3 reads CASSRRQGGQPQHF. The CDR3, as DNA: TGTGCCAGCAGCCGTCGACAGGGTGGTCAGCCCCAGCATTTT.

This clonotype was counted many times. The J gene is TRBJ1-5, the V gene TRBV13; 8 bases fit TRBD1. The CDR3 is 14 residues long. CDR1 and CDR2 from the germline V gene are PRHDT and FYEKMQ (reference sequence). V was clipped by 4 bases and J by 7 bases; unmatched bases: 6. The CDR3 DNA sequence: TGTGCCAGCAGCTCCAGGGGGCGCGACCAGCCCCAGCATTTT. Translating gives CASSSRGRDQPQHF.

The sample holds many counts of this clonotype. The chain joins TRBV12-3 or TRBV12-4 to TRBJ1-1; D unresolved. V was shortened by 3 bases and J by 5 bases, with 7 bases between the two germline ends. The CDR3 has 12 amino acids. In nucleotides, the CDR3 is TGTGCCAGCAGTTTTATAGGAACTGAAGCTTTCTTT. This gives the protein CASSFIGTEAFF.

This clonotype was detected ten times or more. The chain employs TRBV27 and TRBJ2-7; 7 bases are a match to TRBD2. Germline V gene lookup returns CDR1 MNHEY and CDR2 SMNVEV (reference sequence). The CDR3 is 15 amino acids. After removal of 8 bases from V and 0 bases from J, the junction contained 10 bases not matched to a gene. The CDR3 sequence: CASGVTSASSYEQYF. The DNA for the CDR3 is TGTGCCAGCGGAGTCACTAGCGCCAGCTCCTACGAGCAGTACTTC.

Only a few counts were recorded for this clonotype. For the CDR3, the DNA is TGTGCCAGCAAAGAGAGCCAGGGACTAGCGGTACCCTACAAGCAGTACGTC. Translation: CASKESQGLAVPYKQYV. The J gene is TRBJ2-7, the V gene TRBV6-1; 11 bases fit TRBD2. This CDR3 is 17 amino acids long. Germline lookup yields CDR1 MNHNS and CDR2 SASEGT.

This clonotype showed up many times. The V gene is TRBV12-3 or TRBV12-4, the J gene TRBJ1-1; TRBD1 agrees at 7 bases. The CDR3 has 12 residues. With V trimmed by 6 bases and J by 6 bases, 4 bases remained unmatched. This chain's CDR3 is CASRPQGAEAFF. The CDR3 region has the DNA TGTGCCAGCAGACCTCAGGGGGCTGAAGCTTTCTTT.